The 28 T cell receptor beta chains below all came from one sample that was sequenced in a study of T cells after somatic rescue of genetic block. The table came from immunoSEQ multiplex PCR; TCRdb's copy has only in-frame clones and leaves some out. The table has over 10,000 clones, around 72% seen once. Sequencing was carried out using peripheral blood mononuclear cells (PBMCs). The source is a boy aged 5-17 years.

V usage is TRBV11-1 and J usage is TRBJ1-6, with 8 bases fitting TRBD1. There are 17 residues in the CDR3. The trim removed 3 bases at V and 2 bases at J, leaving 6 bases unmatched. The germline gives CDR1 SGHAT, CDR2 FQDESV (reference sequence). In nucleotides, the CDR3 is TGTGCCAGCAGCTTTCGGACAGGGAGCGCCTATAATTCACCCCTCCACTTT. Translated, it gives CASSFRTGSAYNSPLHF.

This sequence joins TRBV7-8 and TRBJ2-7; a weak D match, TRBD2 (5 bases). The CDR3 contains 15 residues. CDR1 is SGHVS and CDR2 is FQNEAQ in the germline V gene. V dropped 5 bases and J dropped 5 bases, with 19 bases sitting between them. The CDR3, as DNA: TGTGCCAGCAGCCCTCAAGCGGAAAGGAGACACGAGCAGTACTTC. The encoded protein is CASSPQAERRHEQYF.

The chain joins TRBV7-8 to TRBJ1-2; tentatively, D is TRBD1 (5 bases). Trimming took off 3 bases at V and 3 bases at J, with 20 bases between the two ends. The CDR3 is 17 amino acids. Germline CDR1 SGHVS, CDR2 FQNEAQ. CDR3: CASSLDSQGRDHYGYTF. In nucleotides, the CDR3 is TGTGCCAGCAGCTTGGATTCCCAAGGCAGGGATCACTATGGCTACACCTTC.

By frequency in the sample, this clone is medium-sized. V usage is TRBV5-4 and J usage is TRBJ2-3; 9 positions agree with TRBD2. V trimming: 4 bases; J trimming: 5 bases; junction bases outside the gene matches: 8. The V gene's germline CDR1 is SGHNT and CDR2 YYREEE (reference sequence). The CDR3 consists of 15 residues. CDR3 region: CASSPGLASKDTQYF. CDR3 DNA sequence: TGTGCCAGCAGCCCAGGACTAGCGAGTAAAGATACGCAGTATTTT.

The V and J genes are TRBV28 and TRBJ1-2; TRBD1 matches at 7 bases. The CDR3 runs to 14 residues. Germline CDR1 and CDR2: MDHEN and SYDVKM. After removal of 3 bases from V and 4 bases from J, the junction contained 5 bases not matched to a gene. Here the CDR3 DNA reads TGTGCCAGCAGTTTGCAGGGGGAGGCCTATGGCTACACCTTC. It encodes CASSLQGEAYGYTF.

This clone has a handful of counts. The chain carries TRBV7-9 and TRBJ2-2; a weak D match, TRBD2 (6 bases). V gave up 7 bases and J gave up 5 bases, with 11 bases separating them. CDR1 is SEHNR and CDR2 is FQNEAQ in the germline V gene (reference sequence). CDR3 length: 13 residues. The DNA of the CDR3 is TGTGCCAGCACCGGACGGGGGACCGGGGAGCTGTTTTTT. Its translation is CASTGRGTGELFF. Complete variable domain (other parts from reference TRBV7-9 and TRBJ2-2): DTGVSQNPRHKITKRGQNVTFRCDPISEHNRLYWYRQTLGQGPEFLTYFQNEAQLEKSRLLSDRFSAERPKGSFSTLEIQRTEQGDSAMYLCASTGRGTGELFFGEGSRLTVL.

This clone came up once. The J gene is TRBJ2-3, the V gene TRBV18, with 10 nucleotides matching TRBD1. Trimming removed 0 bases from V and 5 bases from J; junction bases left unmatched: 2. CDR1 and CDR2 from the germline V gene are KGHSH and LQKENI. The CDR3 extends over 15 amino acids. CDR3 loop: CASSPPTGGRDTQYF. The CDR3, as DNA: TGTGCCAGCTCACCACCGACAGGGGGCAGAGATACGCAGTATTTT.

The CDR3 spells CASSRDSRAQYF. In DNA, the CDR3 is TGTGCCAGCAGCCGGGACTCCAGGGCCCAGTACTTC. The V call is TRBV7-9, the J call TRBJ2-5; D is possibly TRBD2 (6 bases). The CDR3 consists of 12 residues. Trimming removed 5 bases at V and 9 bases at J, with 13 bases between. CDR1 and CDR2 (germline): SEHNR, FQNEAQ (reference sequence).

J is TRBJ1-3 and V is TRBV30; 7 bases map to TRBD1. Germline CDR1 reads GTSNPN; CDR2 reads SVGIG (reference sequence). V shed 4 bases, J shed 4 bases, and the junction held 10 bases outside the gene matches. The CDR3 is 15 residues long. The CDR3 nucleotides are TGTGCCTGGACCCGACAGGGAGTAACCGGAAACACCATATATTTT. It specifies CAWTRQGVTGNTIYF.

The CDR3 DNA sequence: TGCGCCAGCAGCTTGGCTCGGACAGGGGGGAACTATGGCTACACCTTC. Protein sequence: CASSLARTGGNYGYTF. The rearrangement joins TRBV5-1 to TRBJ1-2, with 10 bases that match TRBD1. The germline CDR1 and CDR2 sequences are SGHRS and YFSETQ. Trimming took 0 bases from V and 2 from J; bases not matched to a gene: 4. The CDR3 extends over 16 amino acids.

J is TRBJ1-3 and V is TRBV5-6; D call uncertain. This CDR3 has 12 residues. Germline V gene data show CDR1 as SGHDT and CDR2 as YYEEEE. V lost 6 bases and J lost 6, with 10 bases in between. DNA for the CDR3: TGTGCCAGCAATGGCAGACTAAACACCATATATTTT. Protein: CASNGRLNTIYF. The full variable domain, completed using reference TRBV5-6 and TRBJ1-3, is DAGVTQSPTHLIKTRGQQVTLRCSPKSGHDTVSWYQQALGQGPQFIFQYYEEEERQRGNFPDRFSGHQFPNYSSELNVNALLLGDSALYLCASNGRLNTIYFGEGSWLTVV.

The chain couples TRBV5-1 to TRBJ1-1; D gene unclear. The CDR3 runs 14 residues. With 2 bases removed from V and 2 bases from J, the gap between germline ends came to 10 bases. CDR1 and CDR2 (germline): SGHRS, YFSETQ. CDR3 nucleotides: TGCGCCAGCAGCTTAGGTGGGCTTAACACTGAAGCTTTCTTT. Its protein is CASSLGGLNTEAFF. The whole variable domain, filled in from reference TRBV5-1 and TRBJ1-1, reads KAGVTQTPRYLIKTRGQQVTLSCSPISGHRSVSWYQQTPGQGLQFLFEYFSETQRNKGNFPGRFSGRQFSNSRSEMNVSTLELGDSALYLCASSLGGLNTEAFFGQGTRLTVV.

The table lists this clone with a few counts. This chain links TRBV10-2 with TRBJ1-6; D gene ambiguous. Between the trimmed V and J ends, which lost 6 bases and 6 bases, there was a span of 9 bases. There are 13 residues in the CDR3. The V gene's germline CDR1 is WSHSY and CDR2 SAAADI. The CDR3 DNA sequence: TGCGCCAGCAGGGAGGGTTTTAATTCACCCCTCCACTTT. This sequence encodes CASREGFNSPLHF.

The CDR3 loop reads CASSLRLAGGNEQFF. The CDR3 DNA reads as TGCGCCAGCAGCTTGAGGTTAGCGGGAGGCAATGAGCAGTTCTTC. The chain couples TRBV5-1 to TRBJ2-1; TRBD2 matches 10 bases. The V gene end was trimmed by 1 base and the J gene end by 6 bases; junction bases not matched to a gene: 4. The germline CDR1 and CDR2 sequences are SGHRS and YFSETQ. This CDR3 comprises 15 residues. Drawing the rest from reference TRBV5-1 and TRBJ2-1, the complete variable domain is KAGVTQTPRYLIKTRGQQVTLSCSPISGHRSVSWYQQTPGQGLQFLFEYFSETQRNKGNFPGRFSGRQFSNSRSEMNVSTLELGDSALYLCASSLRLAGGNEQFFGPGTRLTVL.

The chain carries TRBV5-1 and TRBJ1-1; 7 nucleotides line up with TRBD1. This CDR3 spans 16 amino acids. The V segment lost 3 bases and the J segment 1 base; nucleotides outside the gene matches: 9. Germline V gene lookup returns CDR1 SGHRS and CDR2 YFSETQ. This CDR3 is CASSWGTASPNTEAFF. In DNA form, the CDR3 reads TGCGCCAGCAGCTGGGGGACAGCCTCCCCGAACACTGAAGCTTTCTTT.

This chain connects TRBV19 to TRBJ2-6; D possibly corresponds to TRBD1 (5 bases). In germline, CDR1 is LNHDA, CDR2 SQIVND (reference sequence). The CDR3 spans 14 residues. V was clipped by 8 bases and J by 1 base, with 9 bases between them. CDR3 sequence: CASGALSGANVLTF. The CDR3, as DNA: TGTGCCAGTGGGGCCCTGTCTGGGGCCAACGTCCTGACTTTC.

The V gene is TRBV5-6, the J gene TRBJ2-7, with 8 nucleotides matching TRBD1. The ends lost 0 bases at V and 2 bases at J; junction bases unmatched: 1. CDR3 length equals 14 residues. Germline assignment: CDR1 SGHDT and CDR2 YYEEEE. Written as DNA, the CDR3 is TGTGCCAGCAGCTTGGTACAGGGGGCCTACGAGCAGTACTTC. It encodes CASSLVQGAYEQYF.

This clone was detected a few times. V is TRBV10-3 and J is TRBJ2-1; D might be TRBD1 or TRBD2, each matching 5 bases. The CDR3 sequence is 17 residues long. Germline CDR1 is ENHRY and CDR2 is SYGVKD. V shed 3 bases and J shed 0 bases, with 15 bases lying between them. Here the CDR3 reads CAISDPPGRGSYNEQFF. Written as DNA, the CDR3 is TGTGCCATCAGTGATCCCCCGGGACGGGGCTCCTACAATGAGCAGTTCTTC.

The chain joins TRBV27 to TRBJ2-7, with D possibly being TRBD1 or TRBD2 (6 bases each). The CDR3 sequence is 15 residues long. CDR1 is MNHEY and CDR2 is SMNVEV in the germline V gene (reference sequence). V was pared by 6 bases and J by 7 bases, with 22 bases between. The CDR3 DNA reads TGTGCCAGCAGCCCACGGAGGGGGTACACTTATGAGCAGTACTTC. Protein product: CASSPRRGYTYEQYF.

For the CDR3, the DNA is TGTGCCAGTAGTATCCTTACTCTGTTGGGGACGCAGTATTTT. The encoded protein is CASSILTLLGTQYF. The V gene is TRBV19, the J gene TRBJ2-3; unclear D gene. V was trimmed by 3 bases and J by 9 bases, leaving 16 bases between them. The V gene's germline CDR1 is LNHDA and CDR2 SQIVND (reference sequence). The CDR3 length is 14 residues.

The gene calls are TRBV27 and TRBJ2-3, with 8 bases matching TRBD2. CDR1 and CDR2 from the germline V gene are MNHEY and SMNVEV (reference sequence). The CDR3 sequence is 16 residues long. With 5 bases clipped from V and 2 bases from J, the junction kept 9 bases outside the gene matches. The CDR3 nucleotides read TGTGCCAGCAGTCCGTCGACTAGCGTTTACACAGATACGCAGTATTTT. Its protein product is CASSPSTSVYTDTQYF.

The rearrangement uses TRBV23-1 and TRBJ2-3, with D perhaps TRBD1 (5 bases). TRBV23-1 is an open reading frame, and its role is uncertain. V gave up 0 bases and J gave up 0 bases, with 22 bases separating them. The CDR3 spans 20 residues. CDR3 sequence (DNA): TGCGCCAGCAGTCAATCTCAGCAGGGCGCCCTCCCCCATAGCACAGATACGCAGTATTTT. Translation: CASSQSQQGALPHSTDTQYF.

V and J are TRBV6-1 and TRBJ1-6; no reliable D call. The CDR3 is made up of 15 amino acids. V lost 2 bases, J lost 5 bases, and 10 bases lay in between. Looked up from germline, CDR1 is MNHNS and CDR2 is SASEGT. DNA for the CDR3: TGTGCCAGCAGTGAACGGGGATGGGATAATTCACCCCTCCACTTT. Its protein is CASSERGWDNSPLHF.

This chain joins TRBV10-3 and TRBJ2-6; D might be TRBD2 (5 bases). Germline CDR1 reads ENHRY; CDR2 reads SYGVKD. V dropped 3 bases and J dropped 0 bases, with 18 bases sitting between them. CDR3 size: 19 residues. CDR3 DNA sequence: TGTGCCATCAGTGATGCTAACTCGGGGAAAGGCTCTGGGGCCAACGTCCTGACTTTC. It yields the protein CAISDANSGKGSGANVLTF.

This chain links TRBV7-9 with TRBJ2-5; 9 bases agree with TRBD2. CDR1 and CDR2 (germline): SEHNR, FQNEAQ (reference sequence). CDR3 length: 19 amino acids. V gave up 0 bases and J gave up 2 bases; unmatched junction bases: 13. CDR3 protein: CASSLAMPLGTSLQETQYF. The CDR3 DNA is TGTGCCAGCAGCTTAGCTATGCCCCTTGGGACTAGCCTTCAAGAGACCCAGTACTTC. Variable domain in full (rest from reference TRBV7-9 and TRBJ2-5): DTGVSQNPRHKITKRGQNVTFRCDPISEHNRLYWYRQTLGQGPEFLTYFQNEAQLEKSRLLSDRFSAERPKGSFSTLEIQRTEQGDSAMYLCASSLAMPLGTSLQETQYFGPGTRLLVL.

V usage is TRBV28 and J usage is TRBJ2-7; D perhaps matches TRBD2 (6 bases). Germline V gives CDR1 MDHEN, CDR2 SYDVKM. V lost 5 bases and J lost 5, with 19 bases in between. The CDR3 consists of 15 residues. The CDR3 is CASSPWTAGEDEQYF. CDR3 DNA sequence: TGTGCCAGCAGTCCTTGGACCGCTGGGGAGGACGAGCAGTACTTC. The full variable domain, rest sourced from reference TRBV28 and TRBJ2-7, is DVKVTQSSRYLVKRTGEKVFLECVQDMDHENMFWYRQDPGLGLRLIYFSYDVKMKEKGDIPEGYSVSREKKERFSLILESASTNQTSMYLCASSPWTAGEDEQYFGPGTRLTVT.

The V and J genes are TRBV5-1 and TRBJ2-1; 11 bases agree with TRBD2. Germline CDR1 reads SGHRS; CDR2 reads YFSETQ. The CDR3 runs to 15 residues. V was clipped by 3 bases and J by 4 bases; unmatched bases: 3. CDR3 region: CASSWGTSGYNEQFF. The DNA of the CDR3 is TGCGCCAGCAGCTGGGGGACTAGCGGATACAATGAGCAGTTCTTC.

The rearrangement uses TRBV7-3 and TRBJ2-5, with TRBD2 identical over 11 bases. Germline V CDR1 and CDR2: SGHTA, FQGTGA. V shed 3 bases, J shed 3 bases, and the junction held 3 bases outside the gene matches. The CDR3 is 15 amino acids. CDR3 DNA sequence: TGTGCCAGCAGCTTGGGGACTAGCGGAAAAGAGACCCAGTACTTC. Its protein is CASSLGTSGKETQYF.